The T cell receptor (beta chain) under discussion was sequenced for a study of identical twins. General observations from the study: Partly confounded zero-insertion analyses could result from invariant MAIT and iNKT cells. When twins shared out-of-frame alpha sequences, those sequences had excess low generation probability.

With no exceptions, donors were healthy Caucasians. Unique molecular identifiers were present on the cDNA, and a universal primer site came from template switching. One entry per CDR3 protein results from TCRdb running MiXCR on the 5' RACE reads. The data show 1.5 million to 2 million distinct CDR3 sequences, less than 40% seen once. As for this clonotype: Its specificity is not known.

Germline values: CDR1 KGHSH, CDR2 LQKENI. V shed 2 bases and J shed 6 bases, with 10 bases lying between them. CDR3 length equals 14 residues. This rearrangement joins TRBV18 to TRBJ2-2, with D hard to call. This clonotype was obtained from a newborn girl in good health. Material: cord blood. CDR3 sequence reads: CASSPATAPGELFF. For the CDR3, the DNA is TGTGCCAGCTCACCAGCCACAGCCCCCGGGGAGCTGTTTTTT. The variable domain in full, completed from reference TRBV18 and TRBJ2-2, reads NAGVMQNPRHLVRRRGQEARLRCSPMKGHSHVYWYRQLPEEGLKFMVYLQKENIIDESGMPKERFSAEFPKEGPSILRIQQVVRGDSAAYFCASSPATAPGELFFGEGSRLTVL.